These 20 T cell receptor beta chains originate from one sample sequenced in a study of radiation and T cells in renal cell carcinoma (TCRdb year 2020). Library preparation employed the immunoSEQ multiplex PCR assay. Held by TCRdb, this immuneACCESS table contains in-frame sequences only and omits some clones. Under half of the omission traces to an unresolved V gene where checked; the cause of the rest is unknown. The sample includes some 110,000 clones, with roughly 80% observed a single time. Jointly, the top ten make up approximately 3% of the sample. The sample's time point label, decoded: baseline pretreatment blood. Taken with the paper, the label for treatment or condition translates to: 15 Gy SBRT to primary tumor, nephrectomy 4 weeks later. Specimen: blood, collected from a patient whose treatment included radiotherapy and nephrectomy. These receptors all stem from a woman aged 55-69 years with renal cell carcinoma.

The V and J genes are TRBV11-3 and TRBJ1-2, with a tentative D call TRBD1 (5 bases). The CDR3 has 16 amino acids. CDR1 and CDR2 (germline): SGHNT, YENEEA. Trimming took off 5 bases at V and 1 base at J, with 17 bases between the two ends. The chain's CDR3 is CASSPGGGLGNYGYTF. The CDR3 nucleotides are TGTGCCAGCAGCCCAGGTGGGGGACTGGGTAACTATGGCTACACCTTC.

The chain links TRBV5-4 to TRBJ1-1, with 9 bases identical to TRBD1. Germline CDR1 SGHNT, CDR2 YYREEE (reference sequence). CDR3 length: 15 residues. After removal of 3 bases from V and 1 base from J, the junction contained 4 bases not matched to a gene. The CDR3 protein is CASSSPGQGNTEAFF. CDR3 bases: TGTGCCAGCAGCTCACCGGGACAGGGGAACACTGAAGCTTTCTTT.

The CDR3 DNA follows: TGTGCCAGCAGCTTGTCGGACCAGGAACTGTTTTTT. Protein: CASSLSDQELFF. V is TRBV5-5 and J is TRBJ1-4, with D unclear. Germline V gene sequence: CDR1 SGHKS, CDR2 YYEKEE (reference sequence). Trimming took 1 base from V and 12 from J, leaving 10 bases between them. CDR3 size: 12 residues.

The rearrangement joins TRBV7-9 to TRBJ1-3; D perhaps matches TRBD1 (5 bases). Germline loops: CDR1 SEHNR, CDR2 FQNEAQ (reference sequence). V was cut by 8 bases and J by 0 bases, with 8 bases left in between. There are 13 residues in the CDR3. The CDR3 nucleotides are TGTGCCAGCGACAGTGTCTCTGGAAACACCATATATTTT. Residues: CASDSVSGNTIYF.

The chain couples TRBV6-4 to TRBJ2-3; the D gene is possibly TRBD2 (6 bases). The CDR3 has 17 amino acids. The V and J ends lost 0 bases and 1 base respectively, with 14 bases between them. Germline CDR1 MRHNA, CDR2 SNTAGT. DNA of the CDR3: TGTGCCAGCAGTGACTCGGGGAAGGGAGGTGGCACAGATACGCAGTATTTT. Encoded protein: CASSDSGKGGGTDTQYF.

The chain recombines TRBV19 with TRBJ2-3; weak D call: TRBD2 (5 bases). Trimming took off 6 bases at V and 4 bases at J, with 20 bases between the two ends. CDR3 length: 16 amino acids. Germline assignment: CDR1 LNHDA and CDR2 SQIVND (reference sequence). The CDR3 protein is CASRGALASTPDTQYF. Written as DNA, the CDR3 is TGTGCCAGTAGGGGAGCTTTAGCATCCACCCCAGATACGCAGTATTTT. The entire variable domain, with the rest obtained from reference TRBV19 and TRBJ2-3, is as follows: DGGITQSPKYLFRKEGQNVTLSCEQNLNHDAMYWYRQDPGQGLRLIYYSQIVNDFQKGDIAEGYSVSREKKESFPLTVTSAQKNPTAFYLCASRGALASTPDTQYFGPGTRLTVL.

This sequence joins TRBV28 and TRBJ1-4; 8 nucleotides agree with TRBD1. Germline V gene data show CDR1 as MDHEN and CDR2 as SYDVKM. The CDR3 is 15 residues long. The junction had 5 bases not matched to a gene; V was cut back by 6 bases and J by 2 bases. The DNA of the CDR3 is TGTGCCAGCAGACCAGGGACAGGTACTAATGAAAAACTGTTTTTT. Protein product: CASRPGTGTNEKLFF.

For this clone: One end of the junction varies from germline; a read error may be responsible. The V call is TRBV6-1, the J call TRBJ1-1; a possible D gene is TRBD1 (6 bases). This CDR3 has 14 residues. The germline CDR1 and CDR2 sequences are MNHNS and SASEGT. DNA for the CDR3: TGTGCCAGCAGTCCCAGAGAAGGGACACGCGAAGGTTTCTTT. Its protein product is CASSPREGTREGFF.

Only a few counts were recorded for this clone. This chain joins TRBV19 and TRBJ1-5; 7 bases map to TRBD1. Germline V gives CDR1 LNHDA, CDR2 SQIVND (reference sequence). With V trimmed by 3 bases and J by 5 bases, 4 bases remained unmatched. CDR3 length: 14 residues. The CDR3: CASSMGTDYQPQHF. The CDR3 bases are TGTGCCAGTAGTATGGGGACAGACTATCAGCCCCAGCATTTT.

The gene calls are TRBV7-6 and TRBJ2-7; D unresolved. With 4 bases removed from V and 3 bases from J, the gap between germline ends came to 10 bases. Germline lookup yields CDR1 SGHVS and CDR2 FNYEAQ. The CDR3 length is 13 residues. CDR3 loop: CASSSSRLYEQYF. The CDR3 DNA reads TGTGCCAGCAGCTCTTCACGGCTCTACGAGCAGTACTTC.

This rearrangement joins TRBV13 to TRBJ2-2; a possible D gene is TRBD1 (5 bases). The CDR3 length is 12 residues. Germline V gives CDR1 PRHDT, CDR2 FYEKMQ (reference sequence). Trimming pared 3 bases from V and 6 bases from J, leaving 5 bases between. CDR3 protein: CASSLGPGELFF. In nucleotides, the CDR3 is TGTGCCAGCAGCTTGGGGCCCGGGGAGCTGTTTTTT.

This rearrangement joins TRBV2 to TRBJ2-5, with 9 bases aligning to TRBD1. CDR3 length: 15 residues. Looked up from germline, CDR1 is SNHLY and CDR2 is FYNNEI. V lost 8 bases and J lost 4; bases outside the gene matches: 11. As DNA, the CDR3 is TGTGCCAGCTCGCAGTCACAGGGGGCGGGAGAGACCCAGTACTTC. Translating it yields CASSQSQGAGETQYF.

The chain couples TRBV4-1 to TRBJ2-7; a weak D match, TRBD1 (5 bases). Trimming removed 3 bases from V and 6 bases from J, with 15 bases in between. Germline V lookup: CDR1 MGHRA, CDR2 YSYEKL. This CDR3 spans 14 amino acids. CDR3 in amino acids: CASSHRHPQGEQYF. CDR3 nucleotide sequence: TGCGCCAGCAGCCACCGACACCCCCAGGGCGAGCAGTACTTC.

This clone showed up just once. The chain has TRBV7-6 and TRBJ2-3; D gene unclear. V lost 5 bases and J lost 3, with 6 bases in between. The CDR3 runs 12 residues. The germline CDR1 and CDR2 sequences are SGHVS and FNYEAQ. This CDR3 is CASSPGTDTQYF. The CDR3 DNA follows: TGTGCCAGCAGCCCTGGAACAGATACGCAGTATTTT.

This sequence joins TRBV6-1 and TRBJ1-4; D is possibly TRBD1 (5 bases). Trimming took 6 bases from V and 2 from J, leaving 10 bases between them. This CDR3 contains 14 residues. Germline CDR1 reads MNHNS; CDR2 reads SASEGT. Here the CDR3 DNA reads TGTGCCAGCAGCCTCGGGGCCACTAATGAAAAACTGTTTTTT. It translates to CASSLGATNEKLFF.

This clone was seen just once. The chain couples TRBV6-1 to TRBJ2-3; D might be TRBD1 (6 bases). CDR3 length: 16 residues. Per the germline V gene, CDR1 is MNHNS and CDR2 is SASEGT. Trimming removed 2 bases at V and 5 bases at J, with 17 bases between. The CDR3 nucleotides read TGTGCCAGCAGTGAACCCCCGGGACACGGTCGAGATACGCAGTATTTT. Its translation is CASSEPPGHGRDTQYF.

The V and J genes are TRBV4-2 and TRBJ2-7; D is tentatively TRBD1 or TRBD2 (5 bases each). The ends were cut back, 1 base at V and 3 bases at J, with 7 bases in the middle. Germline CDR1 reads LGHNA; CDR2 reads YNFKEQ. The CDR3 consists of 13 residues. The CDR3, as DNA: TGTGCCAGCAGCCAAGCGGGGCTCTACGAGCAGTACTTC. Translation gives CASSQAGLYEQYF.

This chain joins TRBV7-2 and TRBJ2-7; 12 positions match TRBD2. CDR1 SGHTA and CDR2 FQGNSA come from the germline V gene. The CDR3 extends over 14 amino acids. J gave up 4 bases and V 4 bases, and 2 bases lay outside the gene matches. The CDR3 sequence: CASSWTSGVYEQYF. The CDR3 DNA reads TGTGCCAGCAGCTGGACTAGCGGGGTATACGAGCAGTACTTC. Together with reference TRBV7-2 and TRBJ2-7, the CDR3 gives the full variable domain: GAGVSQSPSNKVTEKGKDVELRCDPISGHTALYWYRQSLGQGLEFLIYFQGNSAPDKSGLPSDRFSAERTGGSVSTLTIQRTQQEDSAVYLCASSWTSGVYEQYFGPGTRLTVT.

The gene calls are TRBV11-2 and TRBJ1-5; no definite D call. CDR3 length equals 13 residues. Germline V gene sequence: CDR1 SGHAT, CDR2 FQNNGV. Trimming removed 3 bases from V and 0 bases from J, with 3 bases in between. The CDR3 nucleotides are TGTGCCAGCAGCTTGAGTAGCAATCAGCCCCAGCATTTT. It codes for CASSLSSNQPQHF.

V is TRBV9 and J is TRBJ2-7; perhaps TRBD2 as D (5 bases). The germline V gene has CDR1 SGDLS and CDR2 YYNGEE. V was cut by 4 bases and J by 4 bases, with 18 bases left in between. The CDR3 spans 15 residues. Here the CDR3 DNA reads TGTGCCAGCAGCCCCTCGGGGTCTACGGCGTACGAGCAGTACTTC. Its protein is CASSPSGSTAYEQYF.